What follows is one TCR beta chain and its context. Produced via immunoSEQ multiplex PCR; TCRdb's table is partial and in-frame only. Among approximately 110,000 clones listed, approximately 80% were seen once. The CDR3 length is 17 residues. Germline loops: CDR1 MGHRA, CDR2 YSYEKL. Trimming removed 1 base from V and 3 bases from J, with 18 bases in between. These data are taken from a study of blood T cell repertoires in COVID-19. The wider study: Sample material is recorded as cDNA or gDNA derived from T cells, B-cell-depleted T cells, or PBMCs.

This TCR was recovered from a woman aged 80 or over with active or convalescent COVID-19. Sequencing was performed on peripheral blood. This chain links TRBV4-1 with TRBJ1-2; D is perhaps TRBD1 (6 bases). CDR3 loop: CASSQVRAGVLHYGYTF. CDR3 coding DNA: TGCGCCAGCAGCCAAGTACGGGCAGGGGTATTACACTATGGCTACACCTTC.